This TCR beta chain was captured in a study of radiation and T cells in renal cell carcinoma. Background on the study: Nephrectomy followed 15 Gy stereotactic body radiation by 4 weeks.

The data were produced by immunoSEQ multiplex PCR, yet TCRdb's version contains in-frame clones alone and is incomplete. The data contain 150,000 or so clones, about 87% of them seen just once; the ten biggest clones take up 3.5% to 5%. As to this clone: Its antigen is not known.

Study results and caveats: From baseline, blood top tumor clonotypes peaked at 2 weeks post-radiation. Without pretreatment biopsies, baseline tumor clonotype presence was undetermined.

V lost 6 bases and J 8 bases, leaving 10 bases between the germline ends. This CDR3 region has 10 residues. Germline V gene lookup returns CDR1 SQVTM and CDR2 ANQGSEA. Specified time point: baseline pretreatment blood. Stated treatment: 15 Gy SBRT to primary tumor, nephrectomy 4 weeks later. Serial blood draws occurred at baseline and 2 and 4 weeks post-SBRT. V gene TRBV29-1 combines with J gene TRBJ1-2; D uncertain. This sequence was found in a woman between 65 and 79 years old with renal cell carcinoma. The sequenced sample was blood, obtained from a patient whose treatment included radiotherapy and nephrectomy. This CDR3 reads CSVDQEGYTF. The CDR3 DNA reads TGCAGCGTGGACCAGGAGGGCTACACCTTC.